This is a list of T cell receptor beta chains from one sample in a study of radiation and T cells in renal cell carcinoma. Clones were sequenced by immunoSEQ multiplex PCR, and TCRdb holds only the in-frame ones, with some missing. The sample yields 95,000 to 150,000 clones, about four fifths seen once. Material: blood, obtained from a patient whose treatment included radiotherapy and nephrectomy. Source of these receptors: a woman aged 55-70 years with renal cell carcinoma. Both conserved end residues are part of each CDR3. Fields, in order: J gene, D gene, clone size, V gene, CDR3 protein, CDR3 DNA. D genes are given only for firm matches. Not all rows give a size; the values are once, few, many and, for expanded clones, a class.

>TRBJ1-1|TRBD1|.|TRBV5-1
CASSSAPTGVTEAFF
TGCGCCAGCAGCTCCGCTCCGACAGGGGTTACTGAAGCTTTCTTT
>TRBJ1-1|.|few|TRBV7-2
CASSQPQGKAFF
TGTGCCAGCAGCCAACCACAGGGTAAGGCTTTCTTT
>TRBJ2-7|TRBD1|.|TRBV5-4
CASSLRVMGTGGEYEQYF
TGTGCCAGCAGCTTGAGAGTGATGGGGACAGGGGGCGAGTACGAGCAGTACTTC
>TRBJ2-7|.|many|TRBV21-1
CASSKVQRSSDEQYF
TGTGCCAGCAGCAAAGTCCAAAGGTCAAGCGACGAGCAGTACTTC
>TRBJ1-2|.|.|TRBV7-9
CASSLGTFNYGYTF
TGTGCCAGCAGCTTAGGGACTTTTAACTATGGCTACACCTTC
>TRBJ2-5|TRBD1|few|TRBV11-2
CASSLTGGGETQYF
TGTGCCAGCAGCTTAACAGGGGGAGGAGAGACCCAGTACTTC
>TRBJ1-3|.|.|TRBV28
CASSLPVSGNTIYF
TGTGCCAGCAGTCTGCCGGTCTCTGGAAACACCATATATTTT
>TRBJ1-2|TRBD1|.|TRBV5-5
CASRGQGAYIHGYTF
TGTGCCAGCAGAGGACAGGGGGCCTACATACATGGCTACACCTTC
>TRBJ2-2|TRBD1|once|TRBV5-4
CASSLRDRELTGELFF
TGTGCCAGCAGCCTCCGGGACAGAGAACTCACCGGGGAGCTGTTTTTT
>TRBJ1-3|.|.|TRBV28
CASSLLQGGNTIYF
TGTGCCAGCAGTTTATTGCAGGGCGGAAACACCATATATTTT
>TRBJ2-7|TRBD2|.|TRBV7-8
CASSLAGTSGYEQYF
TGTGCCAGCAGCTTAGCGGGGACTAGCGGCTACGAGCAGTACTTC
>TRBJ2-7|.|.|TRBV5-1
CASSGAGSALAEQYF
TGCGCCAGCAGCGGTGCAGGGTCTGCCCTTGCCGAGCAGTACTTC
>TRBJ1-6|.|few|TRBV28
CASSLGQLNSPLHF
TGTGCCAGCAGCCTCGGACAGCTTAATTCACCCCTCCACTTT
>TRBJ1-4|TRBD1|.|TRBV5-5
CASSLVGQAEKLFF
TGTGCCAGCAGCTTGGTGGGACAGGCGGAAAAACTGTTTTTT
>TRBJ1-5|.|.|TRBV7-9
CASSLGSWGNQPQHF
TGTGCCAGCAGCTTAGGGTCTTGGGGCAATCAGCCCCAGCATTTT